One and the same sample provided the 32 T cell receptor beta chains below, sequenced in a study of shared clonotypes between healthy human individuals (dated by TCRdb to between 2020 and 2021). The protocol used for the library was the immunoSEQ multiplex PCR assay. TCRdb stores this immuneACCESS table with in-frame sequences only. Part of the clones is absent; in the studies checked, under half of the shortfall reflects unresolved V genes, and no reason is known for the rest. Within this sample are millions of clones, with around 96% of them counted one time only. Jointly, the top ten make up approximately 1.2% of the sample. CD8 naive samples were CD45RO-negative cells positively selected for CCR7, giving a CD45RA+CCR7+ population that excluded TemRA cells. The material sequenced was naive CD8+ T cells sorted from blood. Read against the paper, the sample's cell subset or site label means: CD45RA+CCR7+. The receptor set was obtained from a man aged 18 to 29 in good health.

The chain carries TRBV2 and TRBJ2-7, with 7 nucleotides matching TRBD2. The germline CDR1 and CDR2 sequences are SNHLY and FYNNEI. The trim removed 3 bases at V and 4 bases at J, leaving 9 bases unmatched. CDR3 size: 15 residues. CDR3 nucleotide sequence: TGTGCCAGCAGTGACGGAGGGAGGGGAGAATACGAGCAGTACTTC. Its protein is CASSDGGRGEYEQYF.

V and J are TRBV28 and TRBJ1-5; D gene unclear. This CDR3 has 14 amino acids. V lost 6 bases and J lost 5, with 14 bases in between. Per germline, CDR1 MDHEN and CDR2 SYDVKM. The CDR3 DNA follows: TGTGCCAGCAGCTTCCGGTTTACTGATCAGCCCCAGCATTTT. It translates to CASSFRFTDQPQHF.

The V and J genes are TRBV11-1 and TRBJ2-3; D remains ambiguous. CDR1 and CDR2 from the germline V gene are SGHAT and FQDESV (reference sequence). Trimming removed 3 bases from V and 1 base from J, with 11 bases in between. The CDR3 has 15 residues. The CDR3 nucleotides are TGTGCCAGCAGCTTGGACCCACCAGGCACAGATACGCAGTATTTT. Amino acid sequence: CASSLDPPGTDTQYF.

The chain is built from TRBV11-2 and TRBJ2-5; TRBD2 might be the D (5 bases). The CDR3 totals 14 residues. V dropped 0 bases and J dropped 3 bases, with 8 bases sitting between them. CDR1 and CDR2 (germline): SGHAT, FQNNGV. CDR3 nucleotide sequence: TGTGCCAGCAGCTTAGATCCGGGAAAAGAGACCCAGTACTTC. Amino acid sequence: CASSLDPGKETQYF.

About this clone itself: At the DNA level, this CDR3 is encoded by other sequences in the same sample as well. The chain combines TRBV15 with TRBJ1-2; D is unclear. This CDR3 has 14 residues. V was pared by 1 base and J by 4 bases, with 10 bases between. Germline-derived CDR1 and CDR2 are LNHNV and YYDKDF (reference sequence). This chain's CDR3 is CATSRVEGSYGYTF. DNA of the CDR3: TGTGCCACCAGCAGAGTTGAAGGGAGCTATGGCTACACCTTC.

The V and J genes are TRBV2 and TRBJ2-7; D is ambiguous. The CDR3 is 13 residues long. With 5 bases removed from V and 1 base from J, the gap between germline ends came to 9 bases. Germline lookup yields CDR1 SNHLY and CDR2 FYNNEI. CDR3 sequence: CASSPPASYEQYF. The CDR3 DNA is TGTGCCAGCAGTCCACCAGCATCCTACGAGCAGTACTTC.

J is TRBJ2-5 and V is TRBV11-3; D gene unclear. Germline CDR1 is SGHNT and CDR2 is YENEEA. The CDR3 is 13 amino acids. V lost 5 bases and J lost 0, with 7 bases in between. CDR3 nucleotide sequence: TGTGCCAGCAGCGACAAATACCAAGAGACCCAGTACTTC. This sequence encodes CASSDKYQETQYF.

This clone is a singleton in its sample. The CDR3 region has the DNA TGTGCCAGCTCCCAAGCCTTGGATACGCAGTATTTT. It yields the protein CASSQALDTQYF. The J gene is TRBJ2-3, the V gene TRBV11-2; D ambiguous. Germline CDR1 and CDR2: SGHAT and FQNNGV. This CDR3 is built from 12 residues. Trimming removed 8 bases from V and 6 bases from J, with 12 bases in between.

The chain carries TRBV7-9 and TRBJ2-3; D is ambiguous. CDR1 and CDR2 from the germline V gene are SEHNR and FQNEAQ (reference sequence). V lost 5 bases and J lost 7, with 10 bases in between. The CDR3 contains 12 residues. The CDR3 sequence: CASSPNLHTQYF. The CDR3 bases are TGTGCCAGCAGCCCAAATCTCCATACGCAGTATTTT.

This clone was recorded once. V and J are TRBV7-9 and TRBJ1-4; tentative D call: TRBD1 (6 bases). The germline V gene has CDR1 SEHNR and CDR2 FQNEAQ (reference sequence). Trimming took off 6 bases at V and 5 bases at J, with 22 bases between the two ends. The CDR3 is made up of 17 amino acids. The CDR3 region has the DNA TGTGCCAGCAGTTCTATACCCGGGAACAGGGAGAATGAAAAACTGTTTTTT. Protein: CASSSIPGNRENEKLFF.

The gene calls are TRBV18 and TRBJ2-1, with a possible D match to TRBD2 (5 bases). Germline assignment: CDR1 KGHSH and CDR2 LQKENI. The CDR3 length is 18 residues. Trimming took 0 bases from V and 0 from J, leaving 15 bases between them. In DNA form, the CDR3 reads TGTGCCAGCTCACCACCGAGGCTAGCTGCTAACTCCTACAATGAGCAGTTCTTC. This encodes CASSPPRLAANSYNEQFF. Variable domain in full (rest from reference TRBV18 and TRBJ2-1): NAGVMQNPRHLVRRRGQEARLRCSPMKGHSHVYWYRQLPEEGLKFMVYLQKENIIDESGMPKERFSAEFPKEGPSILRIQQVVRGDSAAYFCASSPPRLAANSYNEQFFGPGTRLTVL.

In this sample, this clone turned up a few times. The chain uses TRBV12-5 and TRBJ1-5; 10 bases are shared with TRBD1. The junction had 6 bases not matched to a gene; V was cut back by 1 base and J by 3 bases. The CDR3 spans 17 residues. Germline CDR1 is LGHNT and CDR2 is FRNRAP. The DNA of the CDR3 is TGTGCTAGTGGTTTGGCTGGACAGGGGGAGGTCAATCAGCCCCAGCATTTT. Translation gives CASGLAGQGEVNQPQHF.

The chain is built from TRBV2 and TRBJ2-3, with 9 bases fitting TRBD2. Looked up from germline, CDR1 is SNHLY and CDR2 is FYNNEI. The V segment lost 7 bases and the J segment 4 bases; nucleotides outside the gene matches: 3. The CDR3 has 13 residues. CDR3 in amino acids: CASKGGGADTQYF. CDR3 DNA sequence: TGTGCCAGCAAGGGCGGGGGGGCAGATACGCAGTATTTT.

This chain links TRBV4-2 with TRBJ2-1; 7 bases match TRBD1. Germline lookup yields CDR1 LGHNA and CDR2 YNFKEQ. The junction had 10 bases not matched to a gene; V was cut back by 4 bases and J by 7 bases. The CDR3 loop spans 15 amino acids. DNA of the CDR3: TGTGCCAGCAGCCGGGGAGAAGAGGGGGCAAATGAGCAGTTCTTC. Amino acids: CASSRGEEGANEQFF.

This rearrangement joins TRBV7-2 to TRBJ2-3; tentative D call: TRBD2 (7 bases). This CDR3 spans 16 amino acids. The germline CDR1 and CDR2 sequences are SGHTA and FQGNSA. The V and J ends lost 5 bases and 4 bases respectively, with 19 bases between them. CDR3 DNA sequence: TGTGCCAGCAGCCAATCGAGGGGGGAGGGTGCAGATACGCAGTATTTT. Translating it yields CASSQSRGEGADTQYF.

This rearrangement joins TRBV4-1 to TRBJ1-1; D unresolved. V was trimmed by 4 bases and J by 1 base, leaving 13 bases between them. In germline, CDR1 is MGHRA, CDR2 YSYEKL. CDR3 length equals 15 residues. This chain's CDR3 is CASSPRRAENTEAFF. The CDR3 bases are TGCGCCAGCAGCCCAAGGCGGGCCGAGAACACTGAAGCTTTCTTT.

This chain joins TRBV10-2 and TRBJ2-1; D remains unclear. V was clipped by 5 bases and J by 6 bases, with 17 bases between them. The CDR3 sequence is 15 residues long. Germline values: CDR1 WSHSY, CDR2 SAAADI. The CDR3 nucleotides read TGCGCCAGCAGTAATGAACAAGATAGGGCCAATGAGCAGTTCTTC. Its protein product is CASSNEQDRANEQFF.

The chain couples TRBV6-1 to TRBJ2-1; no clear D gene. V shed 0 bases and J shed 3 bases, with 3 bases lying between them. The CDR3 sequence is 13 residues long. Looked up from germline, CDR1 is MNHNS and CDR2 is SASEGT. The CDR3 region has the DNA TGTGCCAGCAGTGAAGCACACTACAATGAGCAGTTCTTC. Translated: CASSEAHYNEQFF.

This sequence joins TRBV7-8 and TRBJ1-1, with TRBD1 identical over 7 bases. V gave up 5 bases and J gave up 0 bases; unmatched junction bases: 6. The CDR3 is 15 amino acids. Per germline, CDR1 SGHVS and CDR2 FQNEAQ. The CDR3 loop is CASSTRDSMNTEAFF. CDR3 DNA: TGTGCCAGCAGCACCCGGGACAGCATGAACACTGAAGCTTTCTTT.

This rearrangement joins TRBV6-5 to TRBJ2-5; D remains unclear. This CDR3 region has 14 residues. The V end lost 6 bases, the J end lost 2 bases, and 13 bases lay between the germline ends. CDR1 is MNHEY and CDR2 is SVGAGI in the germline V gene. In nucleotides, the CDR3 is TGTGCCAGCAGGGCCGGGTCCCCGCAAGAGACCCAGTACTTC. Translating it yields CASRAGSPQETQYF.

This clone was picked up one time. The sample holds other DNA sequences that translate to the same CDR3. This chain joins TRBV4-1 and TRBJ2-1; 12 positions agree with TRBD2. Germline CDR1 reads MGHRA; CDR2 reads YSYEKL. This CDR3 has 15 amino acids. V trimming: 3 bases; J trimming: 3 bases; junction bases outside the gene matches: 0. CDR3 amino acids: CASSQTSGGYNEQFF. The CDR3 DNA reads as TGCGCCAGCAGCCAGACTAGCGGGGGCTACAATGAGCAGTTCTTC.

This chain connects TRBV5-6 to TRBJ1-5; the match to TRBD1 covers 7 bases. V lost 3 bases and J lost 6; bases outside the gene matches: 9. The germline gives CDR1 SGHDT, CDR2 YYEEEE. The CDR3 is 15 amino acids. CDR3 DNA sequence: TGTGCCAGCAGCTACTTTCCCGGGACAGCTCAGCCCCAGCATTTT. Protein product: CASSYFPGTAQPQHF.

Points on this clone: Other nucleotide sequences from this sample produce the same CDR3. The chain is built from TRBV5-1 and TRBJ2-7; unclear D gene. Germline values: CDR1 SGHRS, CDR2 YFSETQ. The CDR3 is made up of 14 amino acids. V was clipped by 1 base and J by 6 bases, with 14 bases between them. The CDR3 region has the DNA TGCGCCAGCAGCTTGAGTAGGACGAACCCCGAGCAGTACTTC. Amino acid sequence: CASSLSRTNPEQYF.

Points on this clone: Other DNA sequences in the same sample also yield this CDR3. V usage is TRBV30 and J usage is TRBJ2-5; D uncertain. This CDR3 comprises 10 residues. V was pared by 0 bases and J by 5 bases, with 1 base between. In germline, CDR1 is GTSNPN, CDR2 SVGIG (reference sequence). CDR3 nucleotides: TGTGCCTGGAGTGTGGAGACCCAGTACTTC. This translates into CAWSVETQYF. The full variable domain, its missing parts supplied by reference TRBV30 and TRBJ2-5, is SQTIHQWPATLVQPVGSPLSLECTVEGTSNPNLYWYRQAAGRGLQLLFYSVGIGQISSEVPQNLSASRPQDRQFILSSKKLLLSDSGFYLCAWSVETQYFGPGTRLLVL.

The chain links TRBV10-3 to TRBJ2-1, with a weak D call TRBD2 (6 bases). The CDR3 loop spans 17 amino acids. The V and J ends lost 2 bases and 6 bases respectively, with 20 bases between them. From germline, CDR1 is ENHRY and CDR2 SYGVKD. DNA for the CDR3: TGTGCCATCAGTGAGCCGAGTGGGCCCGCGGGGTTCAATGAGCAGTTCTTC. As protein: CAISEPSGPAGFNEQFF.

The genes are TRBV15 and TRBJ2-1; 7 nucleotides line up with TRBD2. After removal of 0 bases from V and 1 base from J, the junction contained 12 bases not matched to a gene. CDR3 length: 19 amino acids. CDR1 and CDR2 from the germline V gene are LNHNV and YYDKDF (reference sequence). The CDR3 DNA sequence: TGTGCCACCAGCAGAGATCTGAGGAGGGAGGGCCCTTCCTACAATGAGCAGTTCTTC. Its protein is CATSRDLRREGPSYNEQFF.

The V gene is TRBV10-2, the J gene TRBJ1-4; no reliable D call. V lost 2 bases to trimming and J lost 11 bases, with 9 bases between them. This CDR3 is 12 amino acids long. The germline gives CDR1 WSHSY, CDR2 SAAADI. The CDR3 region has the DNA TGCGCCAGCAGTGAGGGCAGTTGGAAACTGTTTTTT. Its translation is CASSEGSWKLFF.

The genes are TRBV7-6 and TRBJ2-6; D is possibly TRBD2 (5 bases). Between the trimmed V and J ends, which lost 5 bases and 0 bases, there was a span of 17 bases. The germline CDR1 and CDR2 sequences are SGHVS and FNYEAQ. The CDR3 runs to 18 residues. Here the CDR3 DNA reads TGTGCCAGCAGCGCAGAAAACGGGATAAGCTCTGGGGCCAACGTCCTGACTTTC. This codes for CASSAENGISSGANVLTF. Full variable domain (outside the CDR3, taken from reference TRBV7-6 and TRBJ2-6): GAGVSQSPRYKVTKRGQDVALRCDPISGHVSLYWYRQALGQGPEFLTYFNYEAQQDKSGLPNDRFSAERPEGSISTLTIQRTEQRDSAMYRCASSAENGISSGANVLTFGAGSRLTVL.

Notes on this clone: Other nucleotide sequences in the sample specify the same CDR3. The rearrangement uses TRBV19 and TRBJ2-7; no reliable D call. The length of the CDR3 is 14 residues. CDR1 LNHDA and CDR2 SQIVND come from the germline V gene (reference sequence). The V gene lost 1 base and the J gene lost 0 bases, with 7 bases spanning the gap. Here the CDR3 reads CASSIAGNSYEQYF. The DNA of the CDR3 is TGTGCCAGTAGTATAGCTGGCAACTCCTACGAGCAGTACTTC.

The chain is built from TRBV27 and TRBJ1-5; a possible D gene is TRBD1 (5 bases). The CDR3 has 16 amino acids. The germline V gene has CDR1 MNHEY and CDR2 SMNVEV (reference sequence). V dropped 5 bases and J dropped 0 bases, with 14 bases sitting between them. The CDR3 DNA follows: TGTGCCAGCAGTCCCCTTCAGGGTCCTAGCAATCAGCCCCAGCATTTT. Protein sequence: CASSPLQGPSNQPQHF.

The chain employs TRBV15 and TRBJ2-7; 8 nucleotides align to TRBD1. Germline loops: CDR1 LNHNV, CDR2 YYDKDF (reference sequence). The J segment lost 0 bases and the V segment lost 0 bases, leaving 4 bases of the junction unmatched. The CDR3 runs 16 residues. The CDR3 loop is CATSRDRGQGSYEQYF. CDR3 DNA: TGTGCCACCAGCAGAGATAGAGGACAGGGCTCCTACGAGCAGTACTTC.

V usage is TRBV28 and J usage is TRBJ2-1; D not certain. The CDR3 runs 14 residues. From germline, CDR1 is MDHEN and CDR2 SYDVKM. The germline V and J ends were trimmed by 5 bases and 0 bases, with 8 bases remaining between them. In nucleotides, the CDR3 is TGTGCCAGCAGTGGCAGTAACTCCTACAATGAGCAGTTCTTC. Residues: CASSGSNSYNEQFF.